What follows is one T cell receptor (beta chain) and its context. The antigen it binds to is not known. Base qualities are not provided; no much larger clone lies one nucleotide away. The record originates from a study of blood T cell repertoires in COVID-19 (TCRdb year 2020). At the level of the whole study: Samples from collaborators originated in the United States, Italy and Spain and spanned both the acute and convalescent phases of COVID-19. The material from the prospective study consisted of cDNA or gDNA derived from T cells, B-cell-depleted T cells, or PBMCs. Subjects who had been exposed to COVID-19, were actively infected with it, or had recovered from it provided the deeply sampled blood TCRbeta repertoires that made up the dataset. The repertoires were made available in a free public database intended to serve as a resource for research on the immune response to SARS-CoV-2. The samples were drawn from two sources: the first 160 participants of the ongoing ImmuneRACE study, and fewer than 1,500 subjects contributed by 6 global collaborators. The sample metadata nearly always contained a de-identified subject ID, COVID-19 status, age in years and sex. Where HLA class I and class II types were available, the types were taken from metadata supplied by the sample provider, not from assay-based typing. Overall study results and their limits: The amount of clinical and demographic metadata varied by source and participant and was provided uncurated.

The collaborating institutions used their own protocols to collect whole blood in K2EDTA tubes. For TCRbeta analysis, collaborator samples were shipped as frozen whole blood, as isolated PBMCs, or as DNA extracted from either sample type. TCRbeta CDR3 regions were amplified from genomic DNA using the immunoSEQ Assay, a bias-controlled multiplex PCR. On the study's bioinformatics: The number of nucleated cells in each sample was estimated from the amplification of reference gene primers within the assay. Sequence reads were collapsed and filtered to measure the absolute abundance of every unique TCRbeta CDR3 rearrangement. For each sample, productive Simpson clonality was calculated by taking the square root of Simpson's diversity index across productive rearrangements. The clones in this table, taken by TCRdb from immuneACCESS, are in-frame only. Not every clone is retained; where verified, under half of the shortfall comes from an unresolved V gene, and the cause of the rest is unknown. V and J calls and clone size follow that table, whereas D and trimming were derived from the DNA. The sample data list some 110,000 clones, and around 75% of these were observed just once. 0.9% of the sample comes from the top ten.

The CDR3, cysteine through phenylalanine, is 13 amino acids long. The retained sequence is limited to the CDR3, 39 bases, with the frame set at the first base. Cut back by 2 bases and 11 bases, the V and J ends lie 15 bases apart. For CDR1 and CDR2, the germline V gene lists MNHNS and SASEGT. The rearranged chain carries TRBV6-1 and TRBJ1-2, with a weak D call of TRBD1 (5 bases match). The receptor comes from a human donor with acute or convalescent COVID-19. The donor label of this sample is uncertain. Sequenced input: peripheral blood. The bases read TGTGCCAGCAGTGAATCCGGGGAGGGGTCGTACACCTTC. This translates into CASSESGEGSYTF.